Shown below are 17 T cell receptor beta chains from a single sample sequenced in a study of shared clonotypes between healthy human individuals. Method: immunoSEQ multiplex PCR; TCRdb's copy keeps in-frame clones and lacks some. The table records 600,000 to 800,000 clones, around 77% of them present only once. The sequenced sample consisted of memory CD4+ T cells sorted from blood. Specified subset: CD45RA-negative fraction. These receptors came from a young woman in good health.

Remarks on this clone: Other DNA sequences in the sample encode the same CDR3. The chain recombines TRBV5-1 with TRBJ1-1, with D unclear. Per the germline V gene, CDR1 is SGHRS and CDR2 is YFSETQ. This CDR3 has 14 residues. V was clipped by 0 bases and J by 1 base, with 7 bases between them. CDR3 in DNA: TGCGCCAGCAGCTTGGAGGGTAGGAACACTGAAGCTTTCTTT. As protein: CASSLEGRNTEAFF.

The chain is built from TRBV7-9 and TRBJ2-3; D might be TRBD2 (6 bases). This CDR3 comprises 15 residues. Germline values: CDR1 SEHNR, CDR2 FQNEAQ (reference sequence). Trimming took 1 base from V and 2 from J, leaving 10 bases between them. CDR3 protein: CASSLGVADTDTQYF. CDR3 DNA: TGTGCCAGCAGCTTAGGGGTAGCGGACACAGATACGCAGTATTTT.

The chain uses TRBV6-6 and TRBJ2-5; D not certain. The length of the CDR3 is 14 residues. The V gene lost 7 bases and the J gene lost 4 bases, with 16 bases spanning the gap. Germline loops: CDR1 MNHNY, CDR2 SVGAGI (reference sequence). This CDR3 is CASTDLTGRETQYF. The CDR3 region has the DNA TGTGCCAGCACCGACTTGACGGGTCGAGAGACCCAGTACTTC.

This chain joins TRBV19 and TRBJ2-7; TRBD2 aligns across 10 bases. Germline V gene lookup returns CDR1 LNHDA and CDR2 SQIVND (reference sequence). The CDR3 extends over 15 amino acids. Trimming removed 3 bases from V and 4 bases from J; junction bases left unmatched: 6. The CDR3 nucleotides are TGTGCCAGTAGTATCGCCGGGACTAGCGCGTACGAGCAGTACTTC. Its protein is CASSIAGTSAYEQYF.

The chain employs TRBV11-2 and TRBJ2-4, with 9 bases aligning to TRBD1. Germline CDR1 is SGHAT and CDR2 is FQNNGV. The CDR3 runs 15 residues. Unmatched junction bases numbered 6, after V lost 4 bases and J lost 5 bases. CDR3 DNA: TGTGCCAGCAGCTCCCTACAGGGGGCAGAAAACATTCAGTACTTC. Translation: CASSSLQGAENIQYF.

The chain joins TRBV27 to TRBJ1-2; weak D call: TRBD1 (5 bases). CDR3 length: 13 residues. Germline CDR1 MNHEY, CDR2 SMNVEV (reference sequence). Trimming took off 5 bases at V and 6 bases at J, with 13 bases between the two ends. The CDR3 DNA follows: TGTGCCAGCAGTCCCCGGGGGGATCATGGCTACACCTTC. This sequence encodes CASSPRGDHGYTF.

Points on this clone: Other DNA sequences in the sample encode the same CDR3. The rearrangement joins TRBV2 to TRBJ1-1; TRBD1 might be the D (5 bases). The V and J ends lost 6 bases and 0 bases respectively, with 11 bases between them. Germline assignment: CDR1 SNHLY and CDR2 FYNNEI. The CDR3 totals 14 residues. CDR3 DNA sequence: TGTGCCAGCAGGGGCAGGGTCATGAACACTGAAGCTTTCTTT. It translates to CASRGRVMNTEAFF.

This clone has ten or more counts. The chain carries TRBV14 and TRBJ2-3, with 7 positions matching TRBD2. V shed 2 bases and J 12 bases; nucleotides not matched to a gene: 11. This CDR3 is 14 amino acids long. CDR1 SGHDN and CDR2 FVKESK come from the germline V gene. The CDR3 is CASSQTGGRNLQYF. In DNA form, the CDR3 reads TGTGCCAGCAGCCAAACCGGGGGGAGGAACCTACAGTATTTT.

This sequence joins TRBV28 and TRBJ1-5; 9 bases line up with TRBD1. The CDR3 is 16 residues long. Trimming at V came to 2 bases and at J to 6 bases, leaving 8 bases not matched to a gene. Per germline, CDR1 MDHEN and CDR2 SYDVKM. The CDR3 is CASSLQPTGGSQPQHF. The CDR3 nucleotides read TGTGCCAGCAGTTTACAACCTACAGGGGGCAGTCAGCCCCAGCATTTT.

The rearrangement joins TRBV5-1 to TRBJ1-4, with D possibly matching TRBD1 (5 bases). With 3 bases removed from V and 8 bases from J, the gap between germline ends came to 17 bases. The length of the CDR3 is 15 residues. CDR1 and CDR2 (germline): SGHRS, YFSETQ. The CDR3 nucleotides read TGCGCCAGCAGCTCCCGACAGCCGGCTGGCGAAAAACTGTTTTTT. This translates into CASSSRQPAGEKLFF.

The J gene is TRBJ2-7, the V gene TRBV9; 8 nucleotides match TRBD2. There are 15 residues in the CDR3. V lost 4 bases to trimming and J lost 3 bases; unmatched junction nucleotides: 9. The germline CDR1 and CDR2 sequences are SGDLS and YYNGEE. CDR3 amino acids: CASSPRAGVGYEQYF. CDR3 nucleotide sequence: TGTGCCAGCAGCCCCCGAGCGGGAGTTGGCTACGAGCAGTACTTC.

The chain employs TRBV30 and TRBJ1-1; unclear D gene. CDR3 size: 12 residues. The V gene's germline CDR1 is GTSNPN and CDR2 SVGIG (reference sequence). The V and J ends lost 4 bases and 10 bases respectively, with 16 bases between them. CDR3 DNA sequence: TGTGCCTGGACAACTCAGGTACTTGGAGCTTTCTTT. Translated, it gives CAWTTQVLGAFF.

The chain combines TRBV30 with TRBJ2-7; D not resolved. Per the germline V gene, CDR1 is GTSNPN and CDR2 is SVGIG (reference sequence). The V and J ends lost 0 bases and 5 bases respectively, with 5 bases between them. The CDR3 is 11 residues long. CDR3 residues: CAWSVTDEQYF. The CDR3 bases are TGTGCCTGGAGTGTAACCGACGAGCAGTACTTC.

J is TRBJ2-7 and V is TRBV11-2, with 8 positions matching TRBD2. V lost 3 bases and J lost 1; bases outside the gene matches: 5. The germline V gene encodes CDR1 SGHAT and CDR2 FQNNGV. The CDR3 runs to 15 residues. The CDR3 sequence is CASSFRVAGSYEQYF. The CDR3 DNA is TGTGCCAGCAGCTTTCGGGTAGCGGGGTCCTACGAGCAGTACTTC. Based on the CDR3 plus reference TRBV11-2 and TRBJ2-7, the full variable domain is EAGVAQSPRYKIIEKRQSVAFWCNPISGHATLYWYQQILGQGPKLLIQFQNNGVVDDSQLPKDRFSAERLKGVDSTLKIQPAKLEDSAVYLCASSFRVAGSYEQYFGPGTRLTVT.

The genes are TRBV27 and TRBJ1-1, with 8 nucleotides matching TRBD1. Germline CDR1 MNHEY, CDR2 SMNVEV (reference sequence). This CDR3 spans 16 amino acids. Germline trimming cut 4 bases from V and 6 bases from J; bases unmatched to any gene: 13. The CDR3 here is CASSSKDRGGLAEAFF. The CDR3 nucleotides read TGTGCCAGCAGTTCCAAAGACAGGGGAGGTCTTGCTGAAGCTTTCTTT.

The CDR3 is CASSFPSGGRETQYF. DNA for the CDR3: TGTGCCAGCAGCTTTCCTAGCGGGGGTCGGGAGACCCAGTACTTC. V is TRBV7-9 and J is TRBJ2-5; 10 bases are shared with TRBD2. CDR1 SEHNR and CDR2 FQNEAQ come from the germline V gene (reference sequence). The CDR3 covers 15 residues. V shed 3 bases and J 5 bases; nucleotides not matched to a gene: 6. Full variable domain (remainder filled in from reference TRBV7-9 and TRBJ2-5): DTGVSQNPRHKITKRGQNVTFRCDPISEHNRLYWYRQTLGQGPEFLTYFQNEAQLEKSRLLSDRFSAERPKGSFSTLEIQRTEQGDSAMYLCASSFPSGGRETQYFGPGTRLLVL.

This clone was seen at least ten times. The chain couples TRBV9 to TRBJ2-7; 7 bases align to TRBD2. This CDR3 has 14 amino acids. The ends lost 0 bases at V and 3 bases at J; junction bases unmatched: 3. Germline V gene sequence: CDR1 SGDLS, CDR2 YYNGEE. CDR3 sequence: CASSVDWGGYEQYF. The CDR3 bases are TGTGCCAGCAGCGTAGACTGGGGGGGCTACGAGCAGTACTTC. The variable domain in full, completed from reference TRBV9 and TRBJ2-7, reads DSGVTQTPKHLITATGQRVTLRCSPRSGDLSVYWYQQSLDQGLQFLIQYYNGEERAKGNILERFSAQQFPDLHSELNLSSLELGDSALYFCASSVDWGGYEQYFGPGTRLTVT.